This T cell receptor beta chain derives from a study of response to subunit inactivated influenza vaccine. Study-level findings and limits: After each seasonal influenza vaccination, few new T cells are recruited, the authors suggested.

Each CDR3 protein gets one entry after TCRdb re-called the RT-PCR reads with MiXCR. The repertoire has hundreds of thousands of distinct CDR3 sequences, around 14% of them found once; the top ten carry 5.5% to 7%. The germline gives CDR1 LGHDT, CDR2 YNNKEL (reference sequence). V gave up 1 base and J gave up 0 bases, with 7 bases separating them. The CDR3 is 14 residues long. This clonotype was seen only a few times. The target antigen is unknown. The J gene is TRBJ2-7, the V gene TRBV3-1; D not resolved. This TCR came from a man aged 50 or older who received an inactivated influenza vaccine. Sequenced here: PBMCs from blood, sampled 14 to 15 days before vaccination. The CDR3: CASSQVASSYEQYF. The CDR3 nucleotides are TGTGCCAGCAGCCAAGTCGCCAGCTCCTACGAGCAGTACTTC.